This T cell receptor beta chain derives from a study of blood T cell repertoires in COVID-19. Overall study: T cells, B-cell-depleted T cells, or PBMCs supplied cDNA or gDNA.

This clone was seen a few times. Methods used by the authors: Amplification of reference gene primers was used by the study to estimate nucleated cell counts. Produced via immunoSEQ multiplex PCR; TCRdb's table is partial and in-frame only. V, J and clone size derive from that table, while D and trimming were established from the DNA sequence. The repertoire holds more than 55,000 clones, more than 80% seen once, with approximately 1.3% in the top ten. J gave up 6 bases and V 7 bases, and 15 bases lay outside the gene matches. The CDR3 covers 17 residues. Germline-derived CDR1 and CDR2 are WNHNN and SYGVQD (reference sequence).

This chain joins TRBV10-1 and TRBJ1-2, with 12 bases aligning to TRBD1. The origin of this receptor is a woman of 80 years or more with acute or convalescent COVID-19. Sequenced sample: peripheral blood. The CDR3 sequence: CASTFPGQGAPRDGYTF. The CDR3 DNA is TGCGCCAGCACATTCCCGGGACAGGGGGCGCCCCGTGATGGCTACACCTTC.